Listed below are T cell receptor beta chains from one sample, sequenced in a study of blood T cell repertoires in COVID-19. The repertoire was sequenced with immunoSEQ multiplex PCR; TCRdb's copy has only in-frame clones and lacks some. The profile shows about 130,000 clones, 80% to 85% of them singletons. The specimen sequenced was peripheral blood. The receptors here all came from a woman younger than 45 who had recovered from COVID-19. Both conserved end residues are part of each CDR3. The D gene is left open where the match is weak. A row's size may be missing; if present it is once, few, many or a size class.

V gene	clone size	D gene	J gene	CDR3 DNA	CDR3 protein
TRBV5-6	.	.	TRBJ1-2	TGTGCCAGCAGCCTGCGGCAGGGTTCATATGGCTACACCTTC	CASSLRQGSYGYTF
TRBV6-6	.	.	TRBJ1-1	TGTGCCAGCAGTCCCCACAGGAGCGCGGGGATGAACACTGAAGCTTTCTTT	CASSPHRSAGMNTEAFF
TRBV6-5	once	TRBD1	TRBJ1-1	TGTGCCGGGGCCTGGACAGGAAACACTGAAGCTTTCTTT	CAGAWTGNTEAFF
TRBV18	many	.	TRBJ1-2	TGTGCCAGCTCTCTTGAAATGTCTGCGAACTATGGCTACACCTTC	CASSLEMSANYGYTF
TRBV6-2/TRBV6-3	once	TRBD2	TRBJ2-3	TGTGCCAGCAGCCGAAAACTAGCGGGAGCCTTGGGTACGCAGTATTTT	CASSRKLAGALGTQYF
TRBV12-3/TRBV12-4	few	TRBD1	TRBJ2-1	TGTGCCAGCAGAGACAGGGGCAATGAGCAGTTCTTC	CASRDRGNEQFF
TRBV6-5	.	.	TRBJ1-2	TGTGCCAGCAGTTACTCGGACACCAAAACCCAAGGCTACACCTTC	CASSYSDTKTQGYTF
TRBV10-3	.	TRBD1	TRBJ2-7	TGTGCCATCAGCGTGGGACAGGACAGGGAGCAGTACTTC	CAISVGQDREQYF
TRBV19	.	TRBD1	TRBJ1-1	TGTGCCAGTAGTACCACTACAGGGGGAGGTTCTGAAGCTTTCTTT	CASSTTTGGGSEAFF
TRBV7-9	.	TRBD2	TRBJ2-1	TGTGCCAGCAGCTTAGCGCGTCTAGCGGGAGGGAGCTCCTACAATGAGCAGTTCTTC	CASSLARLAGGSSYNEQFF
TRBV7-2	.	.	TRBJ2-5	TGTGCCAGCAGCTCCCGACTTTTCTACCAAGAGACCCAGTACTTC	CASSSRLFYQETQYF
TRBV19	.	TRBD2	TRBJ2-2	TGTGCCAGTAGTAAATGGGGGACTAGTAGTAATCCTTCCGGGGAGCTGTTTTTT	CASSKWGTSSNPSGELFF
TRBV19	few	.	TRBJ1-2	TGTGCCAGTAGTATAGATCGGTCAGGGTATGGCTACACCTTC	CASSIDRSGYGYTF
TRBV7-9	.	TRBD1	TRBJ1-1	TGTGCCAGCAGCTTAGCGCAGGGGGCGTACACTGAAGCTTTCTTT	CASSLAQGAYTEAFF
TRBV3-1/TRBV3-2	.	TRBD2	TRBJ2-1	TGTGCCAGCAGGTTTACTAGCGGGGGGAACAATGAGCAGTTCTTC	CASRFTSGGNNEQFF
TRBV5-1	.	TRBD1	TRBJ1-2	TGCGCCAGCAGGGGGACAGGCGGTGGCTACACCTTC	CASRGTGGGYTF
TRBV6-5	.	.	TRBJ2-4	TGTGCCAGCATGCGGGCGGAGGGGCAAAACATTCAGTACTTC	CASMRAEGQNIQYF
TRBV18	.	TRBD1	TRBJ2-7	TGTGCCAGCTCACCCTCCCCGGGACAGGGATACGAGCAGTACTTC	CASSPSPGQGYEQYF
TRBV11-2	few	.	TRBJ2-5	TGTGCCAGCAGCTTATCACGGGAGACCCAGTACTTC	CASSLSRETQYF
TRBV24-1	.	TRBD2	TRBJ2-1	TGTGCCACCTCGGGGGAGGGTTACAATGAGCAGTTCTTC	CATSGEGYNEQFF
TRBV5-1	once	.	TRBJ2-6	TGCGCCAGCAGCTCACCCAGCTCTGGGGCCAACGTCCTGACTTTC	CASSSPSSGANVLTF
TRBV13	.	.	TRBJ1-1	TGTGCCAGCAGCTTAGGGGGCAGTGAGGGCCCTGAAGCTTTCTTT	CASSLGGSEGPEAFF
TRBV4-2	.	.	TRBJ2-7	TGTGCCAGCAGCCAAGGTGAGCGGGACACCTACGAGCAGTACTTC	CASSQGERDTYEQYF
TRBV6-5	.	.	TRBJ2-7	TGTGCCAGCACAACCCAAAGCGATACCTCCTACGAGCAGTACTTC	CASTTQSDTSYEQYF
TRBV10-1	.	.	TRBJ2-1	TGCGCCAGCAGTAGACTTACCGAGAATGAGCAGTTCTTC	CASSRLTENEQFF
TRBV19	.	.	TRBJ2-5	TGTGCCAGTAGCCTAGATTTTCAAGAGACCCAGTACTTC	CASSLDFQETQYF
TRBV2	.	TRBD2	TRBJ2-7	TGTGCCAGCAGTGAAAGACTAGCGGGAGAACTATTGTACGAGCAGTACTTC	CASSERLAGELLYEQYF
TRBV7-9	.	TRBD1	TRBJ1-4	TGTGCCAGCAGCGACCGGGACAGGGTTGAAAAACTGTTTTTT	CASSDRDRVEKLFF
TRBV5-1	.	.	TRBJ2-7	TGCGCCAGCAGCTTGGTGGGCGCAGGGGAAAGCTCCTACGAGCAGTACTTC	CASSLVGAGESSYEQYF
TRBV4-1	.	.	TRBJ2-1	TGCGCCAGCAGCCAAGGGCAGGACAATGAGCAGTTCTTC	CASSQGQDNEQFF
TRBV15	once	TRBD2	TRBJ2-4	TGTGCCACCAGCAGAGATAGCGGGGGGGCCAAAAACATTCAGTACTTC	CATSRDSGGAKNIQYF
TRBV12-3/TRBV12-4	.	.	TRBJ2-3	TGTGCCAGCAGCCGAGGGCGAACAGATACGCAGTATTTT	CASSRGRTDTQYF
TRBV6-6	.	TRBD2	TRBJ2-5	TGTGCCAGCGGCCTAGCGGGAGGAGAGACCCAGTACTTC	CASGLAGGETQYF
TRBV4-1	few	TRBD2	TRBJ2-1	TGCGCCAGCAGCCAGGGAGGGCGGACCAAATACAATGAGCAGTTCTTC	CASSQGGRTKYNEQFF
TRBV4-1	few	.	TRBJ1-5	TGCGCCAGCAGCCAAGATCGGGGAACAAATCAGCCCCAGCATTTT	CASSQDRGTNQPQHF
TRBV5-1	once	.	TRBJ2-7	TGCGCCAGCAGCTCGAAGGTCCGGGGGTACGACGAGCAGTACTTC	CASSSKVRGYDEQYF
TRBV6-2/TRBV6-3	.	TRBD2	TRBJ2-7	TGTGCCAGCAGTTTATCTGGGACTAGCGGGGGACCCTACGAGCAGTACTTC	CASSLSGTSGGPYEQYF
TRBV6-5	.	.	TRBJ1-4	TGTGCCAGCAGACCGACAGAAACGATTGAAAAACTGTTTTTT	CASRPTETIEKLFF
TRBV11-2	.	TRBD1	TRBJ1-3	TGTGCCAGCAGATATACAGGGGGCGGAAACACCATATATTTT	CASRYTGGGNTIYF
TRBV10-3	.	TRBD1	TRBJ2-1	TGTGCCATCAACCAGGGGGTCGCGGGCAATGAGCAGTTCTTC	CAINQGVAGNEQFF
TRBV18	once	TRBD1	TRBJ1-1	TGTGCCAGCTCACCACAGAGACAGGGTGAAGCTTTCTTT	CASSPQRQGEAFF
TRBV29-1	.	TRBD1	TRBJ2-5	TGCAGCGTGCTGACAGGGGACGAGACCCAGTACTTC	CSVLTGDETQYF
TRBV5-4	.	TRBD1	TRBJ1-6	TGTGCCAGCAGCTCCCAGACAGGGACGGCTTCACCCCTCCACTTT	CASSSQTGTASPLHF
TRBV29-1	.	TRBD1	TRBJ2-7	TGCAGCGTGATTTTGTCGGACAGGGCGGCCGAGCAGTACTTC	CSVILSDRAAEQYF
TRBV2	.	TRBD1	TRBJ2-3	TGTGCCAGCAGTTGGACAGGGGGTTTTACGGATACGCAGTATTTT	CASSWTGGFTDTQYF
TRBV10-3	.	TRBD1	TRBJ2-7	TGTGCCATCAGTGAGCCTACAGGGGCCCCCTCCTACGAGCAGTACTTC	CAISEPTGAPSYEQYF
TRBV29-1	few	.	TRBJ1-2	TGCAGCGTAGCGCCGGAAGGCTACACCTTC	CSVAPEGYTF
TRBV6-1	.	.	TRBJ1-1	TGTGCCAGCAGTGAATTGGGCAGTCTAAACACTGAAGCTTTCTTT	CASSELGSLNTEAFF
TRBV7-2	.	TRBD1	TRBJ2-2	TGTGCCAGCAGCAACCCCCGGGGACAGGGGAGGGTAGACACCGGGGAGCTGTTTTTT	CASSNPRGQGRVDTGELFF
TRBV18	.	.	TRBJ1-1	TGTGCCAGCTCACCGCGGGATGGGGCTGAAGCTTTCTTT	CASSPRDGAEAFF
TRBV7-8	.	TRBD1	TRBJ1-1	TGTGCCAGCAGCTTAGTCTGGAGGGTACAGGGGGCTGGTTCTGAAGCTTTCTTT	CASSLVWRVQGAGSEAFF
TRBV7-9	once	.	TRBJ1-1	TGTGCCAGCAGCTTCGCGAGCTCGAACACTGAAGCTTTCTTT	CASSFASSNTEAFF
TRBV27	.	TRBD1	TRBJ2-7	TGTGCCAGCAGCGCAAGTGGGACAGGATCTTCCTACGAGCAGTACTTC	CASSASGTGSSYEQYF
TRBV27	.	TRBD1	TRBJ1-5	TGTGCCAGCAGTTTCAGGACAGGCACCCAGCCCCAGCATTTT	CASSFRTGTQPQHF
TRBV15	.	TRBD1	TRBJ1-1	TGTGCCACCAGCCGCGACAGGGGAGAGGGCACTGAAGCTTTCTTT	CATSRDRGEGTEAFF